This T cell receptor (beta chain) was recorded in a study of T-cell reconstitution after alpha-beta-depleted transplantation in children listed by TCRdb under 2016. For the wider study: The study quantitatively tracked T-cell immune reconstitution after TCRalphabeta/CD19-depleted allogeneic hematopoietic cell transplantation in children using TCR repertoire profiling.

Libraries were constructed by PCR. Sequencer: Illumina HiSeq 2500. TCR libraries were prepared with molecular barcoding, using unique molecular identifiers to normalize TCRbeta repertoire quantification. TCRdb reran the public reads through fastp at Q25 and MiXCR, keeping productive beta chains. A single entry per CDR3 protein holds the most common genes and DNA from its merged rows. The table for this sample lists 750,000 to 950,000 distinct CDR3 sequences; roughly 15% of them were counted only once. The top ten clonotypes cover 5% of the sample. In the paper's terms, the treatment or condition label means: allogeneic hematopoietic cell transplantation with graft depleted of TCRalphabeta T cells and CD19 B cells. Transplant recipients were children who received TCRalphabeta/CD19-depleted allogeneic hematopoietic cell grafts. Study-wide findings and limitations: The high TCRbeta diversity at day 60 in some patients was ascribed to recipient T cells and intrathymic progenitors that had survived conditioning. Over subsequent months, a decline in hyperexpanded clone frequencies was noted, and after one year, T-cell counts and TCRbeta diversity were mostly ascribed to newly produced T cells. Apparently early alphabetaT-cell count recovery about two months after transplant reportedly relied on only several hundred rapidly expanded clones derived from non-depleted graft cells.

With respect to this clonotype: There is no known antigen for this receptor. No quality values exist for individual bases; no much larger clone is one base distant.

The material sequenced was PBMCs, mostly from graft donor cells, taken 360 days after TCRalphabeta/CD19-depleted stem cell transplant. The sequence was obtained from a male patient younger than 18 who had a stem cell transplant for acute lymphoblastic leukemia, so the T cells may come from the graft donor.

The CDR3 here reads CASRGLAGDFGEQYF. In nucleotides, the sequence is TGTGCCAGCAGGGGACTAGCGGGGGATTTTGGCGAGCAGTACTTC. The V and J genes are TRBV12-3 or TRBV12-4 and TRBJ2-7, and TRBD2 matches 14 of the central bases. The CDR3 has 15 amino acids, counting the end cysteine and phenylalanine. The CDR3 DNA has 45 bases and is translated from base 1. Here V drops 6 bases and J drops 6 bases, and the junction holds 7 bases not matched to any gene.